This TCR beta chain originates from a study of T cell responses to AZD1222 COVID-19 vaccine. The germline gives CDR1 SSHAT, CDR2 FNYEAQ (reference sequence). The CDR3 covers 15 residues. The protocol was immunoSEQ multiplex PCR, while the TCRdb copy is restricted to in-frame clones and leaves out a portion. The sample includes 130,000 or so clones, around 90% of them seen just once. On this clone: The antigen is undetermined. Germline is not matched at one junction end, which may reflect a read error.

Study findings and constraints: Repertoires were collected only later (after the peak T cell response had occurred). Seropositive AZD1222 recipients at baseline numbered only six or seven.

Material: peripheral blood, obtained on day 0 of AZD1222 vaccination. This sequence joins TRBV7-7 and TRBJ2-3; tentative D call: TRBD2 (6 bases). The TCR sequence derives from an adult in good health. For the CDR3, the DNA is TGTGCTAGCAGCTTAGGGCGGGGAGCGGCAGATACGCAGTATTTT. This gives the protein CASSLGRGAADTQYF.